This record covers a single T cell receptor (beta chain). Its antigen is still unknown. Nothing much larger sits one base from this clone, and base qualities are not available. The record originates from a study of blood T cell repertoires in COVID-19 (dated by TCRdb to 2018 to 2021). For the study in its entirety: Samples from collaborators originated in the United States, Italy and Spain and spanned both the acute and convalescent phases of COVID-19. The dataset comprised deeply sampled blood TCRbeta repertoires from subjects exposed to, actively infected with, or recovered from COVID-19. Samples were obtained from the ongoing ImmuneRACE study (first 160 participants) and from over 1,000 subjects provided by 6 global collaborators. The prospective study material was composed of cDNA or gDNA derived from T cells, B-cell-depleted T cells, or PBMCs. A de-identified subject ID, COVID-19 status, age in years and sex were almost always included in the sample metadata. The repertoires were released in a freely available public database intended as a resource for research on the immune response to SARS-CoV-2. Where HLA class I and class II types were available, the types were taken from metadata supplied by the sample provider, not from assay-based typing. The investigation overall reported the following: The quantity of clinical and demographic metadata differed by source and by participant and was supplied without curation.

In Seattle, one collaborating source enrolled patients while the infection was active and tracked those patients longitudinally over the course of disease. Whole blood was collected in K2EDTA tubes by collaborating institutions according to the institutions' own protocols. For TCRbeta analysis, collaborators shipped samples in one of three forms: frozen whole blood, isolated PBMCs, or DNA extracted from either of those sample types. TCRbeta CDR3 regions were amplified from genomic DNA by means of the immunoSEQ Assay, a bias-controlled multiplex PCR. In the paper's pipeline: Within the assay, amplification of reference gene primers was used to estimate how many nucleated cells each sample contained. Sequence reads were collapsed and filtered to measure the absolute abundance of every unique TCRbeta CDR3 rearrangement. Productive Simpson clonality was computed per sample as the square root of Simpson's diversity index over productive rearrangements. TCRdb re-hosts the immuneACCESS table, in-frame sequences only. Its copies lack some clones; in the studies checked, an unresolved V gene accounts for under half of them, and the cause for the rest is not known. V, J and clone size reflect that table, while D and trimming were determined from the DNA. This sample comprises about 300,000 clones, around 85% of them detected only once. The ten largest account for over 1.3% of the sample.

Sequencing was done on a sample of peripheral blood. This clonotype originated in a human donor with COVID-19, enrolled during active disease. The donor label of this sample is uncertain.

Here is the DNA: TGTGCCAGCAGCTTACTAGCGGGACAGAACACCGGGGAGCTGTTTTTT. Translated, this is CASSLLAGQNTGELFF. The chain is made from TRBV7-8 and TRBJ2-2, with 9 middle bases fitting TRBD2. The CDR3, from cysteine to phenylalanine, totals 16 residues. Here the CDR3 DNA is all that survives: 48 bases in frame from base 1. The CDR1 and CDR2 encoded by the germline V gene are SGHVS and FQNEAQ. V and J are trimmed by 2 bases and 1 base, and the gene matches miss 2 bases of the junction. The CDR3 plus the reference TRBV7-8 and TRBJ2-2 genes for the other parts give the full variable domain: GAGVSQSPRYKVAKRGQDVALRCDPISGHVSLFWYQQALGQGPEFLTYFQNEAQLDKSGLPSDRFFAERPEGSVSTLKIQRTQQEDSAVYLCASSLLAGQNTGELFFGEGSRLTVL.